Shown below are 26 T cell receptor beta chains from a single sample sequenced in a study of T cell changes during pregnancy in multiple sclerosis. Measured with immunoSEQ multiplex PCR; TCRdb has only the in-frame clones, and not every one. This table holds 60,000 to 75,000 clones, more than 75% found once. The material sequenced was peripheral blood, taken in the third trimester of pregnancy. Receptors originate from a female donor with multiple sclerosis, enrolled in a pregnancy study.

This chain links TRBV7-2 with TRBJ1-1; 7 bases line up with TRBD1. Trimming cost V 5 bases and J 10 bases; bases outside gene matches: 7. Germline-derived CDR1 and CDR2 are SGHTA and FQGNSA. The CDR3 loop spans 12 amino acids. CDR3 nucleotides: TGTGCCAGCAGCCGAGGACAGGCGGTAGCTTTCTTT. Encoded protein: CASSRGQAVAFF.

The chain is built from TRBV28 and TRBJ1-2; the D gene is possibly TRBD1 (6 bases). There are 14 residues in the CDR3. Per germline, CDR1 MDHEN and CDR2 SYDVKM. V was trimmed by 5 bases and J by 3 bases, leaving 13 bases between them. Written as DNA, the CDR3 is TGTGCCAGCAGTCCACAGGGCTTTGACTATGGCTACACCTTC. This codes for CASSPQGFDYGYTF.

This clone was observed a few times. J is TRBJ1-3 and V is TRBV11-1, with D maybe TRBD1 (6 bases). Germline assignment: CDR1 SGHAT and CDR2 FQDESV (reference sequence). The CDR3 consists of 13 residues. V was clipped by 8 bases and J by 5 bases, with 13 bases between them. CDR3 sequence reads: CASSPGQRNTIYF. The CDR3 coding sequence is TGTGCCAGCTCTCCGGGACAACGAAACACCATATATTTT.

V usage is TRBV6-1 and J usage is TRBJ2-7; tentatively, D is TRBD1 (6 bases). The CDR3 contains 14 residues. Trimming cost V 7 bases and J 0 bases, with 13 bases left between them. In germline, CDR1 is MNHNS, CDR2 SASEGT. The CDR3 region has the DNA TGTGCCAGCATCTTAAACAGGGACTCCTACGAGCAGTACTTC. Protein: CASILNRDSYEQYF.

This clone was picked up a small number of times. This chain joins TRBV30 and TRBJ2-6; 9 nucleotides align to TRBD1. Germline CDR1 and CDR2: GTSNPN and SVGIG (reference sequence). The ends lost 2 bases at V and 0 bases at J; junction bases unmatched: 2. The CDR3 is 16 amino acids. The CDR3 here is CAWSRDRVSGANVLTF. The DNA of the CDR3 is TGTGCCTGGAGTCGGGACAGGGTCTCTGGGGCCAACGTCCTGACTTTC.

The chain carries TRBV5-4 and TRBJ1-4; the match to TRBD1 covers 9 bases. In germline, CDR1 is SGHNT, CDR2 YYREEE (reference sequence). The ends lost 3 bases at V and 8 bases at J; junction bases unmatched: 11. CDR3 size: 16 residues. The CDR3 DNA is TGTGCCAGCAGCTCTTCTACCGGGACAGGGAACGAAAAACTGTTTTTT. Its protein product is CASSSSTGTGNEKLFF.

V usage is TRBV7-9 and J usage is TRBJ2-1; tentatively, D is TRBD2 (5 bases). V dropped 5 bases and J dropped 10 bases, with 12 bases sitting between them. This CDR3 has 12 residues. CDR1 and CDR2 (germline): SEHNR, FQNEAQ (reference sequence). As DNA, the CDR3 is TGTGCCAGCAGCCAGCGCCCGGGGGAGCAGTTCTTC. This sequence encodes CASSQRPGEQFF. The complete variable domain, with remaining parts taken from reference TRBV7-9 and TRBJ2-1, reads DTGVSQNPRHKITKRGQNVTFRCDPISEHNRLYWYRQTLGQGPEFLTYFQNEAQLEKSRLLSDRFSAERPKGSFSTLEIQRTEQGDSAMYLCASSQRPGEQFFGPGTRLTVL.

The rearrangement links TRBV27 to TRBJ2-7, with 10 bases identical to TRBD1. The CDR3 consists of 15 residues. Per the germline V gene, CDR1 is MNHEY and CDR2 is SMNVEV (reference sequence). The V segment lost 5 bases and the J segment 2 bases; nucleotides outside the gene matches: 6. The CDR3: CASSPGQGPAYEQYF. The CDR3 bases are TGTGCCAGCAGTCCGGGACAGGGGCCCGCCTACGAGCAGTACTTC.

The chain links TRBV5-6 to TRBJ2-5; D is uncertain. Germline V gene lookup returns CDR1 SGHDT and CDR2 YYEEEE. V lost 0 bases and J 1 base, leaving 4 bases between the germline ends. The CDR3 totals 13 residues. The CDR3 sequence: CASSLGAQETQYF. CDR3 DNA: TGTGCCAGCAGCTTGGGGGCCCAAGAGACCCAGTACTTC.

This chain connects TRBV5-5 to TRBJ1-5, with 9 bases fitting TRBD1. The junction had 4 bases not matched to a gene; V was cut back by 4 bases and J by 5 bases. CDR3 length: 14 residues. The germline CDR1 and CDR2 sequences are SGHKS and YYEKEE (reference sequence). The CDR3 region is CASSGTGGDQPQHF. CDR3 coding DNA: TGTGCCAGCAGCGGAACAGGGGGCGATCAGCCCCAGCATTTT.

The chain couples TRBV5-4 to TRBJ2-1; 9 bases fit TRBD2. Germline loops: CDR1 SGHNT, CDR2 YYREEE (reference sequence). This CDR3 is 15 amino acids long. Trimming cost V 0 bases and J 2 bases; bases outside gene matches: 0. CDR3 nucleotides: TGTGCCAGCAGCTTGGAGCGGGGGGCCTACAATGAGCAGTTCTTC. Translated, it gives CASSLERGAYNEQFF.

The genes are TRBV7-8 and TRBJ2-1; 9 nucleotides align to TRBD2. V shed 1 base and J 8 bases; nucleotides not matched to a gene: 6. The CDR3 covers 15 residues. Germline CDR1 and CDR2: SGHVS and FQNEAQ. The CDR3 protein is CASSLVRGGVYEQFF. The CDR3 region has the DNA TGTGCCAGCAGCTTAGTGCGGGGGGGGGTGTATGAGCAGTTCTTC.

The rearrangement joins TRBV14 to TRBJ2-5; D perhaps matches TRBD2 (5 bases). Germline assignment: CDR1 SGHDN and CDR2 FVKESK. The CDR3 consists of 14 residues. The germline V and J ends were trimmed by 1 base and 6 bases, with 12 bases remaining between them. The CDR3 reads CASSQAERTQTQYF. The CDR3, as DNA: TGTGCCAGCAGCCAAGCCGAGCGGACCCAGACCCAGTACTTC.

The chain carries TRBV30 and TRBJ1-1; D unresolved. V lost 0 bases, J lost 3 bases, and 8 bases lay in between. The CDR3 has 13 residues. The germline CDR1 and CDR2 sequences are GTSNPN and SVGIG (reference sequence). The CDR3 sequence: CAWSVQRYTEAFF. The CDR3 DNA follows: TGTGCCTGGAGTGTACAGCGGTACACTGAAGCTTTCTTT.

This clone was counted once. This chain links TRBV7-9 with TRBJ2-3; 14 nucleotides match TRBD2. The V and J ends lost 5 bases and 1 base, in that order; junction bases with no gene match: 5. The V gene's germline CDR1 is SEHNR and CDR2 FQNEAQ (reference sequence). This CDR3 is built from 17 residues. CDR3 in amino acids: CASSLPGLAGGTDTQYF. Written as DNA, the CDR3 is TGTGCCAGCAGCCTCCCGGGACTAGCGGGGGGCACAGATACGCAGTATTTT.

CDR3 in DNA: TGCGCCAGCAGGGTCGGGGAAGGAACCGGGGAGCTGTTTTTT. Residues: CASRVGEGTGELFF. The chain employs TRBV10-2 and TRBJ2-2; tentative D call: TRBD2 (5 bases). The CDR3 contains 14 residues. CDR1 and CDR2 from the germline V gene are WSHSY and SAAADI. Trimming took off 6 bases at V and 5 bases at J, with 13 bases between the two ends.

The CDR3 DNA sequence: TGCGCCAGCAGCCAAGAAGGGCAGGGCAACTATGGCTACACCTTC. Encoded protein: CASSQEGQGNYGYTF. The V gene is TRBV4-3, the J gene TRBJ1-2; perhaps TRBD1 as D (5 bases). Germline lookup yields CDR1 LGHNA and CDR2 YSLEER. The CDR3 has 15 residues. V was cut by 0 bases and J by 2 bases, with 10 bases left in between.

The genes are TRBV5-1 and TRBJ1-1, with D unresolved. The CDR3 is 16 amino acids. Germline V gives CDR1 SGHRS, CDR2 YFSETQ. With 0 bases removed from V and 0 bases from J, the gap between germline ends came to 12 bases. CDR3 nucleotide sequence: TGCGCCAGCAGCTTGGACACCTCCTTGATGAACACTGAAGCTTTCTTT. It specifies CASSLDTSLMNTEAFF.

The chain couples TRBV30 to TRBJ2-5; 10 bases align to TRBD1. Germline CDR1 is GTSNPN and CDR2 is SVGIG (reference sequence). With V trimmed by 2 bases and J by 4 bases, 7 bases remained unmatched. The CDR3 is 15 amino acids. The CDR3 loop is CAWSTTGDRGETQYF. In DNA form, the CDR3 reads TGTGCCTGGAGTACAACAGGGGACAGGGGAGAGACCCAGTACTTC.

The genes are TRBV7-9 and TRBJ1-2; 9 positions match TRBD1. The germline V gene has CDR1 SEHNR and CDR2 FQNEAQ (reference sequence). V shed 1 base, J shed 3 bases, and the junction held 3 bases outside the gene matches. This CDR3 contains 15 residues. CDR3 DNA sequence: TGTGCCAGCAGCTTAGGGGGACAGGGAGACTATGGCTACACCTTC. Protein product: CASSLGGQGDYGYTF.

This clone showed up just once. V gene TRBV19 combines with J gene TRBJ1-6; TRBD1 aligns across 9 bases. Looked up from germline, CDR1 is LNHDA and CDR2 is SQIVND (reference sequence). The CDR3 runs to 15 residues. The trim removed 5 bases at V and 9 bases at J, leaving 8 bases unmatched. The DNA for the CDR3 is TGTGCCAGTAGTCGGGGACAGGGAATAGGTTCACCCCTCCACTTT. This translates into CASSRGQGIGSPLHF.

The V gene is TRBV29-1, the J gene TRBJ2-7, with 7 bases lining up with TRBD2. The CDR3 spans 12 residues. Germline-derived CDR1 and CDR2 are SQVTM and ANQGSEA. V lost 3 bases to trimming and J lost 5 bases; unmatched junction nucleotides: 4. CDR3 sequence reads: CSVDEGGDEQYF. The CDR3 region has the DNA TGCAGCGTTGACGAGGGAGGGGACGAGCAGTACTTC.

The table lists this clone with a count of one. The chain couples TRBV10-3 to TRBJ2-7; 12 positions agree with TRBD1. CDR3 length equals 17 residues. V shed 5 bases and J 0 bases; nucleotides not matched to a gene: 8. The germline CDR1 and CDR2 sequences are ENHRY and SYGVKD. The CDR3 reads CAISRGTGGGSSYEQYF. CDR3 DNA sequence: TGTGCCATCAGTAGAGGGACAGGGGGCGGGAGCTCCTACGAGCAGTACTTC.

The chain recombines TRBV2 with TRBJ1-6, with 7 bases identical to TRBD1. Looked up from germline, CDR1 is SNHLY and CDR2 is FYNNEI. CDR3 length: 16 amino acids. Germline trimming cut 3 bases from V and 2 bases from J; bases unmatched to any gene: 4. The CDR3 sequence: CASSDVTGPYNSPLHF. The CDR3 DNA is TGTGCCAGCAGTGATGTGACAGGGCCCTATAATTCACCCCTCCACTTT. Combining the CDR3 with reference TRBV2 and TRBJ1-6 gives the whole variable domain EPEVTQTPSHQVTQMGQEVILRCVPISNHLYFYWYRQILGQKVEFLVSFYNNEISEKSEIFDDQFSVERPDGSNFTLKIRSTKLEDSAMYFCASSDVTGPYNSPLHFGNGTRLTVT.

The rearrangement links TRBV25-1 to TRBJ2-1; 8 bases are shared with TRBD2. This CDR3 is built from 15 residues. The V gene end was trimmed by 5 bases and the J gene end by 0 bases; junction bases not matched to a gene: 3. Germline-derived CDR1 and CDR2 are MGHDK and SYGVNS. The DNA for the CDR3 is TGTGCCAGCAGTCGAAGCGGGGGCTCCTACAATGAGCAGTTCTTC. Protein: CASSRSGGSYNEQFF.

This clone was seen a single time. The V and J genes are TRBV7-9 and TRBJ2-3, with D unresolved. Per the germline V gene, CDR1 is SEHNR and CDR2 is FQNEAQ (reference sequence). This CDR3 is 16 amino acids long. V shed 1 base and J shed 0 bases, with 11 bases lying between them. The CDR3 nucleotides read TGTGCCAGCAGCTTAGTCCTCCCGCGGAGCACAGATACGCAGTATTTT. Translating it yields CASSLVLPRSTDTQYF.